Listed below are T cell receptor beta chains from one sample, sequenced in a study of CD8 T cells in Susac syndrome. MiXCR was run by TCRdb on the immunoSEQ multiplex PCR reads, yielding one entry per CDR3 protein. The repertoire includes 250,000 to 300,000 distinct CDR3 sequences, roughly 84% of them detected once, and approximately 0.11% sits in the top ten. Sequenced: CD8+ T cells from PBMCs. All receptors come from a human donor with multiple sclerosis. Both conserved end residues are part of each CDR3. A D gene is named only where the DNA matches it firmly. Where a row states a size, it is once, few, many or the class of an expanded clone; other rows omit it.

CDR3 protein | CDR3 DNA | J gene | clone size | D gene | V gene
CASSQIRDSYEQYF | TGTGCCAGCAGCCAAATCCGGGACAGTTACGAGCAGTACTTC | TRBJ2-7 | . | TRBD1 | TRBV7-9
CASSPTTKSSDTQYF | TGTGCCAGCAGTCCGACTACCAAGAGTTCGGATACGCAGTATTTT | TRBJ2-3 | . | . | TRBV28
CASIGAGFTDTQYF | TGTGCCAGCATTGGGGCAGGGTTCACAGATACGCAGTATTTT | TRBJ2-3 | . | . | TRBV27
CASSLIQRLIQETQYF | TGTGCCAGCAGCTTAATCCAGCGGCTAATCCAAGAGACCCAGTACTTC | TRBJ2-5 | . | . | TRBV7-9
CASSRGAGELFF | TGTGCCAGCAGTAGGGGCGCCGGGGAGCTGTTTTTT | TRBJ2-2 | . | . | TRBV7-9
CASRNPPGGGNEQYF | TGTGCCAGCCGTAACCCTCCTGGGGGGGGGAACGAGCAGTACTTC | TRBJ2-7 | . | TRBD2 | TRBV10-3
CASSEWWNQPQHF | TGTGCCAGCAGTGAATGGTGGAACCAGCCCCAGCATTTT | TRBJ1-5 | . | . | TRBV6-1
CASSLGAGTTEQYF | TGTGCTAGCAGCTTAGGGGCCGGGACTACCGAGCAGTACTTC | TRBJ2-7 | . | TRBD2 | TRBV7-7
CASTRKTRQDNQPQHF | TGTGCCAGCACACGAAAAACTAGACAGGACAATCAGCCCCAGCATTTT | TRBJ1-5 | . | . | TRBV12-3/TRBV12-4
CSARDLAEINYEQYF | TGCAGTGCTAGAGACTTAGCGGAAATAAACTACGAGCAGTACTTC | TRBJ2-7 | . | . | TRBV20-1
CASSIKRLPRGGYTF | TGTGCCAGTAGTATAAAAAGACTTCCTCGGGGTGGCTACACCTTC | TRBJ1-2 | . | . | TRBV19
CSVYSPTGAGGNTIYF | TGCAGCGTTTATAGCCCGACAGGGGCAGGGGGAAACACCATATATTTT | TRBJ1-3 | . | TRBD1 | TRBV29-1
CASSLASSSGNTIYF | TGTGCCAGCAGCTTAGCATCGAGCTCTGGAAACACCATATATTTT | TRBJ1-3 | . | . | TRBV5-5
CASSPYKTTSGAYNEQFF | TGTGCCAGCAGCCCCTATAAGACGACTAGCGGGGCTTACAATGAGCAGTTCTTC | TRBJ2-1 | . | TRBD2 | TRBV5-5
CASSQDSTSGRGGNEQFF | TGCGCCAGCAGCCAAGATTCGACTAGCGGGAGGGGGGGGAATGAGCAGTTCTTC | TRBJ2-1 | . | TRBD2 | TRBV4-1
CASRSPLNTEAFF | TGTGCCAGCAGATCGCCCCTGAACACTGAAGCTTTCTTT | TRBJ1-1 | . | . | TRBV11-2
CASRERVNTEAFF | TGTGCCAGCAGAGAGAGGGTGAACACTGAAGCTTTCTTT | TRBJ1-1 | few | . | TRBV6-2/TRBV6-3
CASSPRLLREWETQYF | TGTGCCAGCAGCCCCCGGCTTCTGCGGGAATGGGAGACCCAGTACTTC | TRBJ2-5 | . | . | TRBV3-1
CAWTGRGNYEQYF | TGTGCCTGGACGGGCCGCGGGAACTACGAGCAGTACTTC | TRBJ2-7 | . | . | TRBV30
CAWSMRGPSNEQFF | TGTGCCTGGAGTATGCGGGGGCCCAGCAATGAGCAGTTCTTC | TRBJ2-1 | . | . | TRBV30
CAWSGRGSSGELFF | TGTGCCTGGAGCGGGAGAGGTAGTTCCGGGGAGCTGTTTTTT | TRBJ2-2 | . | . | TRBV30
CAISETEDLAFF | TGTGCCATCAGTGAGACAGAGGATTTAGCTTTCTTT | TRBJ1-1 | . | . | TRBV10-3
CASSPLDGTDTQYF | TGTGCCAGCAGTCCTTTGGACGGCACAGATACGCAGTATTTT | TRBJ2-3 | . | . | TRBV28
CASTLTRMGGTQYF | TGTGCCAGCACCCTTACCAGGATGGGGGGTACGCAGTATTTT | TRBJ2-3 | . | . | TRBV27
CASSYRDSSTDTQYF | TGTGCCAGCAGTTACCGGGACAGTTCCACAGATACGCAGTATTTT | TRBJ2-3 | few | TRBD1 | TRBV6-5
CASSNPRGQAGELFF | TGTGCCAGCAGCAACCCCAGGGGGCAGGCCGGGGAGCTGTTTTTT | TRBJ2-2 | . | TRBD1 | TRBV7-9
CASSLYSSLNTEAFF | TGTGCCAGCAGTTTATACAGCTCCCTGAACACTGAAGCTTTCTTT | TRBJ1-1 | . | . | TRBV27
CASIPVGTFNIGELFF | TGTGCCAGCATCCCTGTGGGGACATTTAACATCGGGGAGCTGTTTTTT | TRBJ2-2 | . | . | TRBV12-3/TRBV12-4
CATSDRLYEGTGELFF | TGTGCCACCAGTGATAGACTCTACGAGGGAACCGGGGAGCTGTTTTTT | TRBJ2-2 | . | . | TRBV24-1
CASRFGTTEAFF | TGTGCCAGCAGGTTCGGTACGACTGAAGCTTTCTTT | TRBJ1-1 | once | . | TRBV6-2/TRBV6-3
CASTQFAGGYGYTF | TGTGCCAGCACCCAGTTTGCCGGGGGATATGGCTACACCTTC | TRBJ1-2 | . | . | TRBV27
CAWIGGYEQYF | TGTGCCTGGATCGGGGGTTACGAGCAGTACTTC | TRBJ2-7 | once | . | TRBV30
CASSIYPREGPSEAFF | TGTGCCAGTAGTATATATCCTCGGGAGGGCCCGTCGGAAGCTTTCTTT | TRBJ1-1 | . | . | TRBV19
CASSEGLAGSNTGELFF | TGTGCCAGCAGTGAAGGGCTAGCGGGGAGTAACACCGGGGAGCTGTTTTTT | TRBJ2-2 | . | TRBD2 | TRBV2
CASSNRDRSGELFF | TGTGCCAGCAGCAACCGCGACAGGTCCGGGGAGCTGTTTTTT | TRBJ2-2 | . | . | TRBV9
CAIGGSLMGLAGTEQFF | TGTGCCATCGGAGGGAGCCTTATGGGACTAGCGGGTACTGAGCAGTTCTTC | TRBJ2-1 | . | TRBD2 | TRBV10-3
CASSLVPDGTDTQYF | TGTGCCAGCAGCTTAGTACCGGACGGCACAGATACGCAGTATTTT | TRBJ2-3 | . | . | TRBV7-2
CASSQDFPNLNTEAFF | TGTGCCAGCAGCCAAGATTTCCCGAATTTGAACACTGAAGCTTTCTTT | TRBJ1-1 | . | . | TRBV14
CASSTGGATDNEQFF | TGTGCCAGCAGCACCGGGGGGGCAACAGACAATGAGCAGTTCTTC | TRBJ2-1 | . | TRBD2 | TRBV9
CASSFSGTELFF | TGTGCCAGCAGTTTCTCCGGGACGGAGCTGTTTTTT | TRBJ2-2 | few | . | TRBV12-3/TRBV12-4
CASSLVSAGGHIYNEQFF | TGCGCCAGCAGCTTGGTCTCAGCGGGAGGGCATATTTACAATGAGCAGTTCTTC | TRBJ2-1 | . | TRBD2 | TRBV5-1
CASKADSGATDTQYF | TGTGCCAGCAAAGCGGATTCCGGGGCCACAGATACGCAGTATTTT | TRBJ2-3 | . | . | TRBV28
CASRWGDSYNEQFF | TGTGCCAGCAGGTGGGGGGACTCTTACAATGAGCAGTTCTTC | TRBJ2-1 | . | . | TRBV7-9
CASSLEGQGGHEQYF | TGTGCCAGCAGCTTAGAGGGGCAGGGGGGCCACGAGCAGTACTTC | TRBJ2-7 | . | . | TRBV13
CATSSPPGQGSVEQFF | TGTGCCACCAGCTCTCCTCCGGGACAGGGATCGGTTGAGCAGTTCTTC | TRBJ2-1 | . | TRBD1 | TRBV15
CASSARLREDTEAFF | TGTGCCAGCAGCGCCAGGCTTCGGGAGGACACTGAAGCTTTCTTT | TRBJ1-1 | once | . | TRBV5-4
CSARPITYEQYF | TGCAGTGCCCGGCCAATCACCTACGAGCAGTACTTC | TRBJ2-7 | once | . | TRBV20-1
CATFDRTTYGQYF | TGTGCCACCTTCGACAGGACTACCTACGGGCAGTACTTC | TRBJ2-7 | . | . | TRBV25-1
CASSGATDTQYF | TGTGCCAGCAGTGGTGCTACAGATACGCAGTATTTT | TRBJ2-3 | . | . | TRBV6-1